This T cell receptor beta chain was sequenced in a study of T cell responses to AZD1222 COVID-19 vaccine. General study results and limits: The study identified only six AZD1222 recipients as seropositive at baseline. In the spike-specific TCR repertoire, nearly half reportedly target unmutated variant regions. Spike-specific TCR depth and breadth grew after two AZD1222 doses.

Generated by immunoSEQ multiplex PCR, the TCRdb table keeps only in-frame clones and is missing some. Of roughly 120,000 clones listed, more than 80% are singletons. Regarding this clone: The target antigen is unknown.

This CDR3 spans 20 amino acids. Germline CDR1 LGHDT, CDR2 YNNKEL (reference sequence). Trimming stripped 3 bases from V and 2 bases from J, with 23 bases between. The source is an adult who received the AZD1222 COVID-19 vaccine. The sequences come from peripheral blood, collected 28 days after the second AZD1222 dose. V and J are TRBV3-1 (or the pseudogene TRBV3-2) and TRBJ1-6; D may be TRBD1 (5 bases). The CDR3 DNA sequence: TGTGCCAGCAGCCAGGAGGCGGACTGGGGACCCCTCACCTATAATTCACCCCTCCACTTT. Amino acid sequence: CASSQEADWGPLTYNSPLHF.